A single sample gave rise to the 15 T cell receptor beta chains below, sequenced in a study of neurological immune-mediated disorders. TCRdb passed the 5' RACE reads through MiXCR, listing each CDR3 protein once. The data contain 30,000 to 40,000 distinct CDR3 sequences, around 4% of them seen just once; the ten biggest clones take up roughly 2%. The sequenced sample consisted of PBMCs. These receptors were obtained from a man aged 25 to 45 with multiple sclerosis.

This clonotype was detected many times. The chain is built from TRBV7-2 and TRBJ2-2; 7 positions match TRBD1. V shed 7 bases, J shed 4 bases, and the junction held 6 bases outside the gene matches. The CDR3 spans 14 residues. CDR1 and CDR2 (germline): SGHTA, FQGNSA. This chain's CDR3 is CASTKTGSTGELFF. CDR3 nucleotide sequence: TGTGCCAGCACCAAGACAGGGAGCACCGGGGAGCTGTTTTTT.

In this sample, this clonotype turned up many times. The genes are TRBV10-3 and TRBJ1-3, with TRBD1 matching 9 bases. The germline V gene has CDR1 ENHRY and CDR2 SYGVKD. There are 14 residues in the CDR3. Trimming at V came to 7 bases and at J to 2 bases, leaving 3 bases not matched to a gene. CDR3 nucleotides: TGTGCCATCACCGACAGGGGGGCTGGAAACACCATATATTTT. Translation: CAITDRGAGNTIYF.

This clonotype was detected only a few times. This chain connects TRBV7-9 to TRBJ2-6; D call uncertain. Germline V gene sequence: CDR1 SEHNR, CDR2 FQNEAQ (reference sequence). The CDR3 loop spans 12 amino acids. With 1 base removed from V and 9 bases from J, the gap between germline ends came to 4 bases. The CDR3 spells CASSLGRNVLTF. The CDR3 DNA reads as TGTGCCAGCAGCTTAGGGCGCAACGTCCTGACTTTC.

This sequence joins TRBV28 and TRBJ1-4, with TRBD1 as a possible D gene (6 bases). Trimming took 6 bases from V and 11 from J, leaving 13 bases between them. CDR1 MDHEN and CDR2 SYDVKM come from the germline V gene. The CDR3 runs 12 residues. This chain's CDR3 is CASRQQGRKLFF. The CDR3 DNA reads TGTGCCAGCAGACAACAGGGAAGGAAACTGTTTTTT.

This clonotype was observed many times. The chain couples TRBV9 to TRBJ1-1; 9 bases match TRBD1. The germline V gene has CDR1 SGDLS and CDR2 YYNGEE. Losses at the gene ends were 3 bases for V and 5 bases for J; bases not matched to a gene: 5. The CDR3 consists of 14 residues. The CDR3 sequence: CASSATGGRTEAFF. CDR3 in DNA: TGTGCCAGCAGCGCGACAGGGGGAAGGACTGAAGCTTTCTTT. The variable domain in full, with the rest retrieved from reference TRBV9 and TRBJ1-1, is DSGVTQTPKHLITATGQRVTLRCSPRSGDLSVYWYQQSLDQGLQFLIQYYNGEERAKGNILERFSAQQFPDLHSELNLSSLELGDSALYFCASSATGGRTEAFFGQGTRLTVV.

The table lists this clonotype with many counts. J is TRBJ2-1 and V is TRBV20-1, with 9 bases identical to TRBD2. The CDR3 contains 12 residues. The ends lost 6 bases at V and 5 bases at J; junction bases unmatched: 2. Germline CDR1 reads DFQATT; CDR2 reads SNEGSKA (reference sequence). The CDR3 region is CSAASGDNEQFF. The CDR3, as DNA: TGCAGTGCGGCTAGCGGGGACAATGAGCAGTTCTTC.

In this sample, this clonotype turned up many times. The V and J genes are TRBV12-3 or TRBV12-4 and TRBJ2-5, with D perhaps given as TRBD1 or TRBD2 (6 bases each). Between the trimmed V and J ends, which lost 7 bases and 5 bases, there was a span of 14 bases. CDR3 length: 13 amino acids. CDR3 coding DNA: TGTGCCAGCACCTTAGGGGGGTTTGAGACCCAGTACTTC. Amino acids: CASTLGGFETQYF.

The chain recombines TRBV7-2 with TRBJ1-2; unclear D gene. The CDR3 runs 13 residues. The V gene's germline CDR1 is SGHTA and CDR2 FQGNSA. The V and J ends lost 4 bases and 7 bases respectively, with 13 bases between them. This chain's CDR3 is CASSWPAPGGYTF. The DNA for the CDR3 is TGTGCCAGCAGCTGGCCAGCTCCAGGTGGCTACACCTTC.

The table lists this clonotype with many counts. V gene TRBV24-1 combines with J gene TRBJ2-1, with TRBD2 matching over 7 bases. The length of the CDR3 is 15 residues. The germline CDR1 and CDR2 sequences are KGHDR and SFDVKD. V gave up 3 bases and J gave up 8 bases; unmatched junction bases: 9. The CDR3: CATSDLRTGRDEQFF. In DNA form, the CDR3 reads TGTGCCACCAGTGATCTCCGAACGGGGAGGGATGAGCAGTTCTTC.

The V and J genes are TRBV13 and TRBJ2-2; 8 bases map to TRBD2. Unmatched junction bases numbered 9, after V lost 5 bases and J lost 1 base. The CDR3 is 17 residues long. In germline, CDR1 is PRHDT, CDR2 FYEKMQ (reference sequence). The CDR3 loop reads CASSLRSSGGNTGELFF. In nucleotides, the CDR3 is TGTGCCAGCAGCCTACGTTCAAGCGGGGGGAACACCGGGGAGCTGTTTTTT.

This clonotype was picked up many times. The chain joins TRBV10-3 to TRBJ2-3, with TRBD1 as a possible D gene (5 bases). This CDR3 has 13 amino acids. V was clipped by 1 base and J by 10 bases, with 12 bases between them. Germline V gene lookup returns CDR1 ENHRY and CDR2 SYGVKD. CDR3 nucleotides: TGTGCCATCAGTGAGTGGCGGACAACTGCGCAGTATTTT. Protein product: CAISEWRTTAQYF.

There are many counts of this clonotype. The V and J genes are TRBV18 and TRBJ2-6; D is perhaps TRBD2 (6 bases). This CDR3 has 15 residues. The germline V gene encodes CDR1 KGHSH and CDR2 LQKENI. The V end was cut by 1 base, the J end by 3 bases, with 7 bases between. The DNA for the CDR3 is TGTGCCAGCTCACCACGCGGGGTTGGGGCCAACGTCCTGACTTTC. It codes for CASSPRGVGANVLTF.

In its sample, this clonotype was seen many times. The chain couples TRBV12-3 or TRBV12-4 to TRBJ1-1; TRBD1 might be the D (6 bases). The CDR3 loop spans 13 amino acids. Trimming removed 5 bases from V and 5 bases from J, with 12 bases in between. CDR3 amino acids: CASSRQAGTEAFF. The CDR3 DNA reads TGTGCCAGCAGTCGACAGGCGGGTACTGAAGCTTTCTTT.

In its sample, this clonotype was seen many times. This chain connects TRBV5-1 to TRBJ2-5; 8 bases agree with TRBD2. CDR1 is SGHRS and CDR2 is YFSETQ in the germline V gene. This CDR3 is built from 15 residues. V shed 4 bases, J shed 1 base, and the junction held 6 bases outside the gene matches. CDR3 DNA sequence: TGCGCCAGCAGCCGGGGACTAGGGGGCCAAGAGACCCAGTACTTC. Its protein product is CASSRGLGGQETQYF.

At least ten counts were recorded for this clonotype. The chain employs TRBV2 and TRBJ2-5; D not resolved. The V end was cut by 3 bases, the J end by 2 bases, with 13 bases between. Germline V gene sequence: CDR1 SNHLY, CDR2 FYNNEI. This CDR3 contains 15 residues. The CDR3 sequence is CASSDSDATQETQYF. CDR3 in DNA: TGTGCCAGCAGTGATTCAGACGCCACTCAAGAGACCCAGTACTTC.